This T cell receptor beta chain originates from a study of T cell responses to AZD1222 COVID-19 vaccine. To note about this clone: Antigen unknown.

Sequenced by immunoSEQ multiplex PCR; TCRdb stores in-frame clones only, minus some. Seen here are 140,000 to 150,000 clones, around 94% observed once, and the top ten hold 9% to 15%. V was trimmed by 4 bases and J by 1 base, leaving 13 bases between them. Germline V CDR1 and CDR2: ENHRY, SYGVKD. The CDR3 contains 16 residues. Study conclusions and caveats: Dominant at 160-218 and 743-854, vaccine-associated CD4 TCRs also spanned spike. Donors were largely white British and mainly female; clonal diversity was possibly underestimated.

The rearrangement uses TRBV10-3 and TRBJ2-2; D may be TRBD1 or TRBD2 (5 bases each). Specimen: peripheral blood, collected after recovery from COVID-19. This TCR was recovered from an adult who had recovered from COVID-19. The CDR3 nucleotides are TGTGCCATCAGTGTCGGAATGAGGGGGAACACCGGGGAGCTGTTTTTT. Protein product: CAISVGMRGNTGELFF.